The 6 T cell receptor beta chains given below trace back to one sample, sequenced in a study of T cells after posttransplantation cyclophosphamide. Clones were read by immunoSEQ multiplex PCR, and TCRdb kept only the in-frame ones, dropping some. The sample consists of around 15,000 clones, 65% to 85% of them appearing once. Methotrexate plus calcineurin inhibitor accompanied controls' myeloablative marrow transplants; sampling was 1 year later. Source: PBMCs, taken around 64 weeks after allogeneic stem cell transplant with calcineurin inhibitor and methotrexate. The receptors stem from a male patient in his 30s who received an allogeneic stem cell transplant from an unrelated donor, was CMV-positive, and had acute and chronic GVHD. These T cells may partly come from the graft donor.

CDR3 coding DNA: TGTGCCAGCAGCTCGACTAGGGAGACCCAGTACTTC. Translated: CASSSTRETQYF. The V call is TRBV13, the J call TRBJ2-5, with a possible D match to TRBD2 (6 bases). V shed 4 bases and J shed 5 bases, with 8 bases lying between them. The CDR3 totals 12 residues. Germline V CDR1 and CDR2: PRHDT, FYEKMQ (reference sequence). The full variable domain, its missing parts supplied by reference TRBV13 and TRBJ2-5, is AAGVIQSPRHLIKEKRETATLKCYPIPRHDTVYWYQQGPGQDPQFLISFYEKMQSDKGSIPDRFSAQQFSDYHSELNMSSLELGDSALYFCASSSTRETQYFGPGTRLLVL.

The rearrangement links TRBV5-4 to TRBJ1-2, with a tentative D call TRBD1 (6 bases). The CDR3 extends over 15 amino acids. Germline V CDR1 and CDR2: SGHNT, YYREEE (reference sequence). Trimming took off 0 bases at V and 2 bases at J, with 11 bases between the two ends. The chain's CDR3 is CASSLGQGINYGYTF. The CDR3 DNA is TGTGCCAGCAGCTTGGGGCAGGGGATCAACTATGGCTACACCTTC.

The V call is TRBV28, the J call TRBJ1-3; 7 positions match TRBD1. The J segment lost 3 bases and the V segment lost 7 bases, leaving 18 bases of the junction unmatched. Germline CDR1 and CDR2: MDHEN and SYDVKM. The CDR3 is 18 residues long. Here the CDR3 DNA reads TGTGCCAGCACGGGCACTCCCTGGCTAGACAGGGTTGGAAACACCATATATTTT. Its protein is CASTGTPWLDRVGNTIYF.

The chain recombines TRBV7-3 with TRBJ2-3; 7 bases line up with TRBD1. The CDR3 runs to 15 residues. Germline V gene lookup returns CDR1 SGHTA and CDR2 FQGTGA. J was trimmed by 2 bases and V by 2 bases; bases with no gene match: 4. CDR3 amino acids: CASSLGGQTTDTQYF. The CDR3, as DNA: TGTGCCAGCAGCTTAGGGGGACAGACCACAGATACGCAGTATTTT.

V is TRBV7-2 and J is TRBJ2-1; TRBD2 agrees at 7 bases. The length of the CDR3 is 17 residues. From germline, CDR1 is SGHTA and CDR2 FQGNSA. Losses at the gene ends were 2 bases for V and 2 bases for J; bases not matched to a gene: 9. The DNA for the CDR3 is TGTGCCAGCAGCTTAACGTCCCTAGCGGCCACCTACAATGAGCAGTTCTTC. It yields the protein CASSLTSLAATYNEQFF.

This clone was recorded once. V usage is TRBV29-1 and J usage is TRBJ1-2; possibly TRBD1 for D (5 bases). Between the trimmed V and J ends, which lost 3 bases and 2 bases, there was a span of 10 bases. The germline V gene encodes CDR1 SQVTM and CDR2 ANQGSEA. The CDR3 spans 13 residues. The CDR3 region is CSVDNQGNYGYTF. CDR3 bases: TGCAGCGTTGATAATCAGGGAAACTATGGCTACACCTTC. The full variable domain, rest sourced from reference TRBV29-1 and TRBJ1-2, is SAVISQKPSRDICQRGTSLTIQCQVDSQVTMMFWYRQQPGQSLTLIATANQGSEATYESGFVIDKFPISRPNLTFSTLTVSNMSPEDSSIYLCSVDNQGNYGYTFGSGTRLTVV.